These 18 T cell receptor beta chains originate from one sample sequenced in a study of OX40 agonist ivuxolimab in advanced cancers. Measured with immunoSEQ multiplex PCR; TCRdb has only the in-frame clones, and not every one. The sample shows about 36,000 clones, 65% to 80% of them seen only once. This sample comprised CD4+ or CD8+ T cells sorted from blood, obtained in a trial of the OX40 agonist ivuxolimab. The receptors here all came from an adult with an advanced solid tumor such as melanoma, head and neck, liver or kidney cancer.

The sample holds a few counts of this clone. CDR3 amino acids: CSALTGTNSGNTIYF. The CDR3 DNA follows: TGCAGCGCCCTGACAGGGACGAATTCTGGAAACACCATATATTTT. The rearrangement uses TRBV29-1 and TRBJ1-3; 7 bases map to TRBD1. Germline V gene sequence: CDR1 SQVTM, CDR2 ANQGSEA. V shed 7 bases and J 1 base; nucleotides not matched to a gene: 10. The CDR3 has 15 residues.

CDR3 nucleotides: TGCAGCGTCGGGGGACAGGGAGGTGAGCAGTACTTC. Its protein is CSVGGQGGEQYF. The genes are TRBV29-1 and TRBJ2-7; 9 nucleotides line up with TRBD1. Trimming removed 6 bases from V and 7 bases from J; junction bases left unmatched: 7. In germline, CDR1 is SQVTM, CDR2 ANQGSEA. This CDR3 has 12 residues.

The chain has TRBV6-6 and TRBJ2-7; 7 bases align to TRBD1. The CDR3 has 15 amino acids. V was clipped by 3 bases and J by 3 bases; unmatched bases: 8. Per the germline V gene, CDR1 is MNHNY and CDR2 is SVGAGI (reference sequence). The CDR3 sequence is CASSYRTGRVYEQYF. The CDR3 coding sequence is TGTGCCAGCAGTTATCGGACAGGTAGGGTCTACGAGCAGTACTTC.

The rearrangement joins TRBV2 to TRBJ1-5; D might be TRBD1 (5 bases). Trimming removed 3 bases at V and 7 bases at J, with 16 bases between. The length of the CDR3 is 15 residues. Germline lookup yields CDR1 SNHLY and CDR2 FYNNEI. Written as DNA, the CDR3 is TGTGCCAGCAGTGAGGAATGGGGGAAGGGACAGCCCCAGCATTTT. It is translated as CASSEEWGKGQPQHF. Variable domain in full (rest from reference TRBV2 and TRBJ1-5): EPEVTQTPSHQVTQMGQEVILRCVPISNHLYFYWYRQILGQKVEFLVSFYNNEISEKSEIFDDQFSVERPDGSNFTLKIRSTKLEDSAMYFCASSEEWGKGQPQHFGDGTRLSIL.

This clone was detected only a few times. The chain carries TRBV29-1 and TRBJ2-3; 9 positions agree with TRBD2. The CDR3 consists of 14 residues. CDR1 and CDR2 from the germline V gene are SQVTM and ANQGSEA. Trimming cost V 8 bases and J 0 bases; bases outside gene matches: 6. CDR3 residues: CSRSGGGSTDTQYF. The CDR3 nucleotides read TGCAGCCGTAGCGGGGGTGGGAGCACAGATACGCAGTATTTT.

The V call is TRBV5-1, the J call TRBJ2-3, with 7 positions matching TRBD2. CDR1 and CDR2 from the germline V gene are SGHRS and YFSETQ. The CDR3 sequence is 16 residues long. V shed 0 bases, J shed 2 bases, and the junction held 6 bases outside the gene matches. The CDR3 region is CASSLEAGHPTDTQYF. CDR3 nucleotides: TGCGCCAGCAGCTTGGAAGCGGGGCATCCCACAGATACGCAGTATTTT.

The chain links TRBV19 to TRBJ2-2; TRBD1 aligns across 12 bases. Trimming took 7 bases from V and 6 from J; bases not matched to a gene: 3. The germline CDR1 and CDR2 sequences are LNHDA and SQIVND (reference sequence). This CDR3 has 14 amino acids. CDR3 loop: CASTRDRGPGELFF. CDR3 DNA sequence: TGTGCCAGTACCAGGGACAGGGGGCCCGGGGAGCTGTTTTTT.

CDR3 protein: CASSPVTADYEQYF. The CDR3 coding sequence is TGTGCCAGCTCACCAGTGACGGCCGACTACGAGCAGTACTTC. The genes are TRBV18 and TRBJ2-7; D gene ambiguous. The CDR3 sequence is 14 residues long. CDR1 and CDR2 (germline): KGHSH, LQKENI. V was pared by 2 bases and J by 3 bases, with 11 bases between.

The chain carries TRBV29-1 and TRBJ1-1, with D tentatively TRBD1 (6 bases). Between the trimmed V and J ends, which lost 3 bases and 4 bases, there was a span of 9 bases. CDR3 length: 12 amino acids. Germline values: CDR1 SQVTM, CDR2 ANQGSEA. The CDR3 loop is CSVEEGVTEAFF. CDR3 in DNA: TGCAGCGTTGAGGAGGGGGTCACTGAAGCTTTCTTT.

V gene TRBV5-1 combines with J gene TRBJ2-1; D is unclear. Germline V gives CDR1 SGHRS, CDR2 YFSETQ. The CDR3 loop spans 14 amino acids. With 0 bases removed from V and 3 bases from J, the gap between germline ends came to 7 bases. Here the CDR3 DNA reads TGCGCCAGCAGCTTGGCCTCAGTCTACAATGAGCAGTTCTTC. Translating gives CASSLASVYNEQFF.

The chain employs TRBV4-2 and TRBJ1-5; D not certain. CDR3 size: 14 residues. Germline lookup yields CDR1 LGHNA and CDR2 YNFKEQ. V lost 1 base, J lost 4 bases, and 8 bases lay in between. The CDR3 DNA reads TGTGCCAGCAGCCAAGTAGTCTTAAATCAGCCCCAGCATTTT. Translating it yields CASSQVVLNQPQHF.

CDR3 residues: CASIQGFNTEAFF. DNA for the CDR3: TGTGCCAGCATACAGGGGTTCAACACTGAAGCTTTCTTT. The chain uses TRBV5-5 and TRBJ1-1; 7 nucleotides match TRBD1. V lost 6 bases to trimming and J lost 2 bases; unmatched junction nucleotides: 4. The CDR3 covers 13 residues. CDR1 is SGHKS, CDR2 YYEKEE, per germline (reference sequence). Using reference TRBV5-5 and TRBJ1-1 for the parts outside the CDR3, the full variable domain is DAGVTQSPTHLIKTRGQQVTLRCSPISGHKSVSWYQQVLGQGPQFIFQYYEKEERGRGNFPDRFSARQFPNYSSELNVNALLLGDSALYLCASIQGFNTEAFFGQGTRLTVV.

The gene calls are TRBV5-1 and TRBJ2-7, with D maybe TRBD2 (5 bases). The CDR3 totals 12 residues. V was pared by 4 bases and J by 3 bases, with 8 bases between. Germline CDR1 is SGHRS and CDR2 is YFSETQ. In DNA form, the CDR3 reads TGCGCCAGCAGCCCGGGGAACTACGAGCAGTACTTC. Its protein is CASSPGNYEQYF.

The CDR3 spells CASSITGTGFDEQYF. The CDR3 nucleotides read TGTGCCAGTAGTATAACCGGGACAGGGTTCGACGAGCAGTACTTC. J is TRBJ2-7 and V is TRBV19; the match to TRBD1 covers 9 bases. CDR1 is LNHDA, CDR2 SQIVND, per germline (reference sequence). The CDR3 consists of 15 residues. The ends lost 2 bases at V and 5 bases at J; junction bases unmatched: 7.

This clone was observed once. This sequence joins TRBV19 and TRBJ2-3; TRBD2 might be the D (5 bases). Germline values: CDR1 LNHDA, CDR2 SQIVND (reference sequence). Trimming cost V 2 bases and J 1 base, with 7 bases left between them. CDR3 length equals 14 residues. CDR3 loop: CASSILAGTDTQYF. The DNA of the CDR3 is TGTGCCAGTAGTATACTAGCTGGCACAGATACGCAGTATTTT.

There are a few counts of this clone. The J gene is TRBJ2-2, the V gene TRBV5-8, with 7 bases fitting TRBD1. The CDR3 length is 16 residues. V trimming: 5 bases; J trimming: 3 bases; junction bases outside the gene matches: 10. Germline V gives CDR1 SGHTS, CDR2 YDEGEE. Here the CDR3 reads CASRDRILVDTGELFF. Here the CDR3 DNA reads TGTGCCAGCAGGGACAGGATCCTAGTGGACACCGGGGAGCTGTTTTTT.

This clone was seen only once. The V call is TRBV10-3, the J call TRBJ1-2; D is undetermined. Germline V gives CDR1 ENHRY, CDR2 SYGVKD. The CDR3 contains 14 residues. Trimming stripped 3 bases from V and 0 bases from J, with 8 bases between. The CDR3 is CAISELPTNYGYTF. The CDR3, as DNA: TGTGCCATCAGTGAACTGCCAACTAACTATGGCTACACCTTC.

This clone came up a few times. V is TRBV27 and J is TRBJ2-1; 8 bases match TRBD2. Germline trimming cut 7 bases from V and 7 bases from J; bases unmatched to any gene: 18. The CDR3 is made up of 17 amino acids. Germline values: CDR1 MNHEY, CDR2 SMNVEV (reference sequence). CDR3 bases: TGTGCCAGCACCGAAGACCCCGGGACTAGAATGAGGAATGAGCAGTTCTTC. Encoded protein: CASTEDPGTRMRNEQFF.